A selection of T cell receptor beta chains follows, all from one sample in a study of cytomegalovirus exposure and HLA in healthy donors. Profiling relied on immunoSEQ multiplex PCR, and the TCRdb table lists in-frame clones only, not all of them. The data hold around 200,000 clones, with about 80% observed a single time. The sequencing sample was made of PBMCs. Source of these receptors: a woman aged 45-59 years in good health and CMV-seropositive. Each CDR3 is given with its conserved first and last residue. The D gene is left open where the match is weak. Clone sizes are given selectively: once, few, many, or a class where the clone is expanded.

v_gene	j_gene	d_gene	abundance	CDR3aa	CDR3nt
TRBV5-1	TRBJ1-1	-	once	CASSRQGRGDTEAFF	TGCGCCAGCAGCCGTCAGGGGCGTGGGGACACTGAAGCTTTCTTT
TRBV7-9	TRBJ1-5	TRBD1	-	CASSLVGQGVNQPQHF	TGTGCCAGCAGCTTGGTGGGACAGGGAGTTAATCAGCCCCAGCATTTT
TRBV6-1	TRBJ2-7	-	few	CASRDNTYEQYF	TGTGCCAGCCGGGACAATACCTACGAGCAGTACTTC
TRBV28	TRBJ2-2	-	-	CASSPPATAIFNTNTGELFF	TGTGCCAGCAGTCCCCCCGCGACAGCGATCTTTAACACGAACACCGGGGAGCTGTTTTTT
TRBV2	TRBJ1-1	-	-	CASRQRVNTEAFF	TGTGCCAGCCGACAGCGGGTGAACACTGAAGCTTTCTTT
TRBV19	TRBJ1-5	-	few	CASSTGASYQPQHF	TGTGCCAGTAGTACAGGGGCGAGTTATCAGCCCCAGCATTTT
TRBV4-1	TRBJ1-3	TRBD1	-	CASSQGASRGRRNTIYF	TGCGCCAGCAGCCAGGGGGCCTCCAGGGGGCGGAGAAACACCATATATTTT
TRBV5-1	TRBJ2-7	TRBD1	-	CASSLESDRVVNEQYF	TGCGCCAGCAGCTTGGAATCTGACAGGGTAGTCAACGAGCAGTACTTC
TRBV7-9	TRBJ2-3	-	once	CASSLEPGRTDTQYF	TGTGCCAGCAGCTTAGAGCCAGGTCGCACAGATACGCAGTATTTT
TRBV2	TRBJ2-7	TRBD2	-	CASWGLAGYEQYF	TGTGCCAGCTGGGGGCTAGCGGGGTACGAGCAGTACTTC
TRBV29-1	TRBJ1-1	TRBD1	-	CSVEGTGGTEAFF	TGCAGCGTTGAAGGGACAGGGGGCACTGAAGCTTTCTTT
TRBV6-5	TRBJ1-5	-	-	CASRRTVGNQPQHF	TGTGCCAGCAGAAGGACTGTTGGCAATCAGCCCCAGCATTTT
TRBV6-1	TRBJ1-5	-	few	CASSDTGLSNQPQHF	TGTGCCAGCAGTGATACGGGACTCTCAAATCAGCCCCAGCATTTT
TRBV18	TRBJ2-7	-	few	CASSSGHSYEQYF	TGTGCCAGCTCATCAGGACACTCCTACGAGCAGTACTTC
TRBV10-1	TRBJ1-3	-	few	CASSAGSGNTIYF	TGCGCCAGCAGTGCCGGCTCTGGAAACACCATATATTTT
TRBV6-1	TRBJ1-5	-	-	CASSERQNSNQPQHF	TGTGCCAGCAGTGAACGACAGAATAGCAATCAGCCCCAGCATTTT
TRBV19	TRBJ1-1	-	-	CASSSRGAWTEAFF	TGTGCCAGTAGTAGCCGGGGGGCGTGGACTGAAGCTTTCTTT
TRBV30	TRBJ2-1	-	-	CAWSRRVEEQFF	TGTGCCTGGAGTCGCAGGGTGGAGGAGCAGTTCTTC
TRBV7-2	TRBJ1-5	-	-	CASSLQGQGRPQHF	TGTGCCAGCAGCTTACAGGGGCAGGGGCGGCCCCAGCATTTT
TRBV29-1	TRBJ2-1	-	-	CSVEYPDSYNEQFF	TGCAGCGTCGAGTATCCCGACTCCTACAATGAGCAGTTCTTC
TRBV5-6	TRBJ2-7	TRBD1	few	CASSFPGTGVFEQYF	TGTGCCAGCAGCTTCCCCGGGACAGGGGTGTTCGAGCAGTACTTC
TRBV29-1	TRBJ2-1	-	-	CSVNRRTGNYNEQFF	TGCAGCGTTAACCGGCGGACGGGGAACTACAATGAGCAGTTCTTC
TRBV28	TRBJ1-2	TRBD1	once	CASGQEAGYTF	TGTGCCAGCGGACAGGAGGCTGGCTACACCTTC
TRBV6-5	TRBJ1-1	TRBD1	-	CASRGPGQMNTEAFF	TGTGCCAGCAGGGGACCGGGACAGATGAACACTGAAGCTTTCTTT
TRBV2	TRBJ1-4	-	-	CASSTQGLNEKLFF	TGTGCCAGCAGCACACAGGGTCTAAATGAAAAACTGTTTTTT